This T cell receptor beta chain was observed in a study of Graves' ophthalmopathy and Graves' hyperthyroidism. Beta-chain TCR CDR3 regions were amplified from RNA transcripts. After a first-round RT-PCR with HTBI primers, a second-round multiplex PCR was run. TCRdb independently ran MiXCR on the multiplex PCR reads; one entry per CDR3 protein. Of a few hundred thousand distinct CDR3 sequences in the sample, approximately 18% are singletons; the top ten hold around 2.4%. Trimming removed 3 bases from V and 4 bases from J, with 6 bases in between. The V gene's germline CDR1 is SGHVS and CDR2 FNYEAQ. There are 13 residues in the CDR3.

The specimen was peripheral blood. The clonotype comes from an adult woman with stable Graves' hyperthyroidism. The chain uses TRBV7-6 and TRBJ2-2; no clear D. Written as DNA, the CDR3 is TGTGCCAGCAGCTTTGAAACCACCGGGGAGCTGTTTTTT. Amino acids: CASSFETTGELFF.